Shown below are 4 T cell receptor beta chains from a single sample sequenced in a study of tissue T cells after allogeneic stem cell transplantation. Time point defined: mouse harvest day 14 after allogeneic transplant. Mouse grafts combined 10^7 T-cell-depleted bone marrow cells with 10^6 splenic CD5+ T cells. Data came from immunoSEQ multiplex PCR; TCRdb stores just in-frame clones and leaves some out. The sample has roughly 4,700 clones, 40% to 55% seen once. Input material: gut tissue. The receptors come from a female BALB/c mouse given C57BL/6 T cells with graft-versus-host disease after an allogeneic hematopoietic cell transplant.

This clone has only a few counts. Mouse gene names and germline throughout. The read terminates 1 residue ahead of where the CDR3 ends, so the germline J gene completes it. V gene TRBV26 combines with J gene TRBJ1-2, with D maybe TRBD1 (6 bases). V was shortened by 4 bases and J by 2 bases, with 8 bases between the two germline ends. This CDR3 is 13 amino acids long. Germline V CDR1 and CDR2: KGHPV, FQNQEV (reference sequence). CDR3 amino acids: CASSPGQNSDYTF. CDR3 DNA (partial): TGTGCCAGCAGTCCAGGACAGAACTCCGACTACACC.

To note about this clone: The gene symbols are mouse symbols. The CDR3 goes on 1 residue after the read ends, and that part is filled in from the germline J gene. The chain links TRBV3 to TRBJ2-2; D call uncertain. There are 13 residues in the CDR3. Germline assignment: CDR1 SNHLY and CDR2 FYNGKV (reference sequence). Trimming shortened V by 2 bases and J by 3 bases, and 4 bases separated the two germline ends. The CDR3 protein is CASSLQDTGQLYF. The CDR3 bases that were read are TGTGCCAGCAGCTTACAGGACACCGGGCAGCTCTAC.

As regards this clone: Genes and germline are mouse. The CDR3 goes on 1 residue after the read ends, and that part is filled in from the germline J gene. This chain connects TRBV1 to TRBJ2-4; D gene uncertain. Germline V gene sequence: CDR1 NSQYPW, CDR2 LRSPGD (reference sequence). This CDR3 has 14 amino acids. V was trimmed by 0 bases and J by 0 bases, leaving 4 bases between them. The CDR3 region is CTCSADPSQNTLYF. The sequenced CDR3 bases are TGCACCTGCAGTGCAGATCCAAGTCAAAACACCTTGTAC.

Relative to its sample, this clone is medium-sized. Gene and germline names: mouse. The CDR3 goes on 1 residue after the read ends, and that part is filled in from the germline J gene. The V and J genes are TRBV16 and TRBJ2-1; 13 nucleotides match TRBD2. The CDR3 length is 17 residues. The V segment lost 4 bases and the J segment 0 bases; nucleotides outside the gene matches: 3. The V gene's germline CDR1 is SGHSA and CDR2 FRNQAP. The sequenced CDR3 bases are TGTGCAAGCAGCTCGGGACTGGGGGGGTCTAACTATGCTGAGCAGTTC. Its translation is CASSSGLGGSNYAEQF. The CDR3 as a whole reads CASSSGLGGSNYAEQFF. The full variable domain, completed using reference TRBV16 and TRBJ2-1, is NAGVIQTPRHKVTGKGQEATLWCEPISGHSAVFWYRQTIVQGLEFLTYFRNQAPIDDSGMPKERFSAQMPNQSHSTLKIQSTQPQDSAVYLCASSSGLGGSNYAEQFFGPGTRLTVL.